The TCR beta chain under discussion was sequenced for a study of radiotherapy plus CTLA-4 blockade in lung cancer. Chemo-refractory metastatic non-small-cell lung cancer patients received focal radiation with ipilimumab CTLA-4 blockade. TCRdb's table, derived via immunoSEQ multiplex PCR, lists solely in-frame clones and lacks some. The sample has 85,000 to 130,000 clones, 85% to 90% seen once. A few counts support this clone. This clonotype was sampled from a human donor with non-small cell lung cancer that progressed on radiotherapy plus ipilimumab. Some clones in this sample may be carry-over from other donors' samples. The sequencing here drew on peripheral blood, taken from a patient treated with radiotherapy plus ipilimumab.

In DNA form, the CDR3 reads TGTGCCAGCAGCACGGCTAGGGGGGACACGGACGAAAAACTGTTTTTT. Amino acid sequence: CASSTARGDTDEKLFF. V gene TRBV7-9 combines with J gene TRBJ1-4; perhaps TRBD1 as D (6 bases). Germline CDR1 reads SEHNR; CDR2 reads FQNEAQ (reference sequence). V gave up 5 bases and J gave up 8 bases, with 21 bases separating them. This CDR3 region has 16 residues.